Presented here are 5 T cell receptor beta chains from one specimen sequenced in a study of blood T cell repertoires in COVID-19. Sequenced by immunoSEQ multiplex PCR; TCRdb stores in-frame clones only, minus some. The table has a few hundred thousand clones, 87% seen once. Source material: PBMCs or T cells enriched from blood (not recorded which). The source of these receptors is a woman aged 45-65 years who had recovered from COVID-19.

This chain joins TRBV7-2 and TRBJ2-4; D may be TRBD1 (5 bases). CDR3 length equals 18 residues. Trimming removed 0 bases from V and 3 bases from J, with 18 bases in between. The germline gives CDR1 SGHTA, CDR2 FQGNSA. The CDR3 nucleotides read TGTGCCAGCAGCTTAGCTGGGATAGGGGTTCAGGTCAAAAACATTCAGTACTTC. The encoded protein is CASSLAGIGVQVKNIQYF.

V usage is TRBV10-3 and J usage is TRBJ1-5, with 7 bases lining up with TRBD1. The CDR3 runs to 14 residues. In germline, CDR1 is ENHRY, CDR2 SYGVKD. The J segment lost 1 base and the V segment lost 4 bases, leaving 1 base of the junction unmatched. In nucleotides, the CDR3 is TGTGCCATCAGTGCGGGACAGAGCAATCAGCCCCAGCATTTT. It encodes CAISAGQSNQPQHF.

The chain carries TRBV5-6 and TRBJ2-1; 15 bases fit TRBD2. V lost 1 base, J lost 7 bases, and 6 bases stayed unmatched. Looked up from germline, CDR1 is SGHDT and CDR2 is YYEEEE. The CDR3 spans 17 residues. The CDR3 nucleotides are TGTGCCAGCAGCTTGACGGGACTAGCGGGGGGCATTAATGAGCAGTTCTTC. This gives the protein CASSLTGLAGGINEQFF.

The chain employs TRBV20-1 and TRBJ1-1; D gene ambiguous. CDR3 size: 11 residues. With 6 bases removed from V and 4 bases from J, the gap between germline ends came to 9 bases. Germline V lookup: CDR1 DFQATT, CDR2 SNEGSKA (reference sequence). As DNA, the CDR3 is TGCAGTGCCATAGAGGTCACTGAAGCTTTCTTT. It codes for CSAIEVTEAFF.

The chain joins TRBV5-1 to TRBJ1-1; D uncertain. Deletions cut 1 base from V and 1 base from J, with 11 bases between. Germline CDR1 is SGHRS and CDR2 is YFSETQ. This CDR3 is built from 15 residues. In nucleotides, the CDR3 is TGCGCCAGCAGCTTGATTATCGGTGAGAACACTGAAGCTTTCTTT. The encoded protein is CASSLIIGENTEAFF.